These T cell receptor beta chains were read from a single sample in a study of T cells in Graves' hyperthyroidism and ophthalmopathy. TCRdb itself ran the multiplex PCR reads through MiXCR, one entry per CDR3 protein. This sample has about 360,000 distinct CDR3 sequences, with roughly 25% found just once. Sequencing input: blood. The receptors here all came from a man between 50 and 59 years old with Graves' hyperthyroidism. CDR3s include the opening cysteine and the closing phenylalanine or tryptophan. A D gene is named only where the DNA matches it firmly. Clone sizes are given selectively: once, few, many, or a class where the clone is expanded.

d_gene: .; j_gene: TRBJ1-2; v_gene: TRBV29-1; abundance: .; CDR3aa: CSVDRGRYRSGYTF; CDR3nt: TGCAGCGTTGATCGGGGGCGATACAGGTCCGGCTACACCTTC
d_gene: .; j_gene: TRBJ2-7; v_gene: TRBV18; abundance: many; CDR3aa: CASSHGTGTYEQYF; CDR3nt: TGTGCCAGCTCACACGGAACTGGGACCTACGAGCAGTACTTC
d_gene: .; j_gene: TRBJ1-2; v_gene: TRBV6-2/TRBV6-3; abundance: many; CDR3aa: CASSYSSSGAYGYTF; CDR3nt: TGTGCCAGCAGTTACTCGAGCTCGGGGGCATATGGCTACACCTTC
d_gene: TRBD1; j_gene: TRBJ1-2; v_gene: TRBV20-1; abundance: .; CDR3aa: CSAPPTRGANYGYTF; CDR3nt: TGCAGTGCTCCACCTACCAGGGGGGCTAACTATGGCTACACCTTC
d_gene: .; j_gene: TRBJ2-1; v_gene: TRBV27; abundance: few; CDR3aa: CASSTYDTVGEQFF; CDR3nt: TGTGCCAGCAGTACCTACGACACGGTGGGTGAGCAGTTCTTC
d_gene: .; j_gene: TRBJ1-3; v_gene: TRBV12-3/TRBV12-4; abundance: few; CDR3aa: CASNSGNTIYF; CDR3nt: TGTGCCAGCAACTCTGGAAACACCATATATTTT
d_gene: .; j_gene: TRBJ1-2; v_gene: TRBV7-2; abundance: .; CDR3aa: CVSSLATAYGYTF; CDR3nt: TGTGTCAGCAGCTTAGCGACTGCATATGGCTACACCTTC
d_gene: .; j_gene: TRBJ2-5; v_gene: TRBV24-1; abundance: .; CDR3aa: CATSDYGRMGETQYF; CDR3nt: TGTGCCACCAGTGATTACGGCCGGATGGGGGAGACCCAGTACTTC
d_gene: .; j_gene: TRBJ1-2; v_gene: TRBV20-1; abundance: .; CDR3aa: CSARGSNYGYTF; CDR3nt: TGCAGTGCGAGGGGTTCTAACTATGGCTACACCTTC
d_gene: .; j_gene: TRBJ2-1; v_gene: TRBV6-1; abundance: few; CDR3aa: CASSGLGERGSYNEQFF; CDR3nt: TGTGCCAGCAGTGGCCTCGGGGAAAGGGGCTCCTACAATGAGCAGTTCTTC
d_gene: .; j_gene: TRBJ1-6; v_gene: TRBV12-3/TRBV12-4; abundance: .; CDR3aa: CASSLFRQIDNSPLHF; CDR3nt: TGTGCCAGCAGTTTATTCAGACAGATAGATAATTCACCCCTCCACTTT
d_gene: .; j_gene: TRBJ2-3; v_gene: TRBV20-1; abundance: .; CDR3aa: CSAPRGGSSDTQYF; CDR3nt: TGCAGTGCTCCAAGAGGAGGTAGTTCGGATACGCAGTATTTT
d_gene: .; j_gene: TRBJ1-5; v_gene: TRBV18; abundance: many; CDR3aa: CASSPDYSNQPQHF; CDR3nt: TGTGCCAGCTCACCTGATTATAGCAATCAGCCCCAGCATTTT
d_gene: .; j_gene: TRBJ1-2; v_gene: TRBV13; abundance: .; CDR3aa: CASSQVDTALGYTF; CDR3nt: TGCGCCAGCAGCCAAGTAGACACAGCCCTCGGCTACACCTTC
d_gene: TRBD1; j_gene: TRBJ1-1; v_gene: TRBV5-1; abundance: few; CDR3aa: CASSNRQGRNTEAFF; CDR3nt: TGCGCCAGCAGCAACAGACAGGGCCGGAACACTGAAGCTTTCTTT
d_gene: TRBD1; j_gene: TRBJ1-1; v_gene: TRBV20-1; abundance: .; CDR3aa: CSAREGNRGNTEAFF; CDR3nt: TGCAGTGCTAGAGAGGGGAACAGGGGGAACACTGAAGCTTTCTTT
d_gene: .; j_gene: TRBJ2-7; v_gene: TRBV30; abundance: few; CDR3aa: CAWRVMSLSYEQYF; CDR3nt: TGTGCCTGGAGAGTAATGTCCCTCTCCTACGAGCAGTACTTC
d_gene: .; j_gene: TRBJ1-5; v_gene: TRBV3-1; abundance: few; CDR3aa: CASSQEIGVPGKQPQHF; CDR3nt: TGTGCCAGCAGCCAAGAAATCGGTGTGCCAGGGAAACAGCCCCAGCATTTT
d_gene: TRBD1; j_gene: TRBJ2-1; v_gene: TRBV7-3; abundance: many; CDR3aa: CASSLLDRGMNEQFF; CDR3nt: TGTGCCAGCAGCTTATTAGACAGGGGGATGAATGAGCAGTTCTTC
d_gene: .; j_gene: TRBJ1-2; v_gene: TRBV28; abundance: few; CDR3aa: CASRGDGRKGYTF; CDR3nt: TGTGCCAGCAGGGGGGACGGGAGGAAGGGCTACACCTTC
d_gene: TRBD2; j_gene: TRBJ2-7; v_gene: TRBV2; abundance: .; CDR3aa: CASSGTSNYEQYF; CDR3nt: TGTGCCAGCAGCGGGACTAGCAATTACGAGCAGTACTTC
d_gene: TRBD2; j_gene: TRBJ2-3; v_gene: TRBV12-5; abundance: .; CDR3aa: CASGLVLAGGRDTQYF; CDR3nt: TGTGCTAGTGGTTTGGTACTAGCGGGAGGAAGGGATACGCAGTATTTT
d_gene: .; j_gene: TRBJ2-6; v_gene: TRBV6-1; abundance: few; CDR3aa: CASSDKDSGANVLTF; CDR3nt: TGTGCCAGCAGTGATAAGGACTCTGGGGCCAACGTCCTGACTTTC
d_gene: .; j_gene: TRBJ2-5; v_gene: TRBV28; abundance: few; CDR3aa: CASSVRQGGIETQYF; CDR3nt: TGTGCCAGCAGTGTCAGACAGGGAGGGATTGAGACCCAGTACTTC
d_gene: TRBD2; j_gene: TRBJ2-1; v_gene: TRBV20-1; abundance: .; CDR3aa: CSARDIAGVPSYNEQFF; CDR3nt: TGCAGTGCTAGAGATATAGCGGGAGTCCCCTCCTACAATGAGCAGTTCTTC
d_gene: TRBD2; j_gene: TRBJ2-1; v_gene: TRBV7-9; abundance: .; CDR3aa: CASSSKREYNEQFF; CDR3nt: TGTGCCAGCAGCTCGAAGCGGGAGTACAATGAGCAGTTCTTC
d_gene: TRBD2; j_gene: TRBJ2-1; v_gene: TRBV5-1; abundance: .; CDR3aa: CASSLAGELEEQFF; CDR3nt: TGCGCCAGCAGCTTAGCGGGAGAGCTCGAAGAGCAGTTCTTC
d_gene: .; j_gene: TRBJ2-2; v_gene: TRBV4-1; abundance: .; CDR3aa: CASNRVGTGELFF; CDR3nt: TGCGCCAGCAACAGGGTGGGCACCGGGGAGCTGTTTTTT
d_gene: .; j_gene: TRBJ2-1; v_gene: TRBV15; abundance: .; CDR3aa: CATSRVASANEQFF; CDR3nt: TGTGCCACCAGCAGAGTGGCTAGCGCTAATGAGCAGTTCTTC
d_gene: .; j_gene: TRBJ2-3; v_gene: TRBV20-1; abundance: few; CDR3aa: CSASGATDTQYF; CDR3nt: TGCAGTGCTAGCGGGGCCACAGATACGCAGTATTTT
d_gene: TRBD1; j_gene: TRBJ2-1; v_gene: TRBV20-1; abundance: .; CDR3aa: CSARSTGQFNSEQFF; CDR3nt: TGCAGTGCTAGATCGACAGGGCAGTTTAACAGTGAGCAGTTCTTC
d_gene: .; j_gene: TRBJ2-7; v_gene: TRBV6-1; abundance: few; CDR3aa: CASSREGNEQYF; CDR3nt: TGTGCCAGCAGCCGAGAGGGTAACGAGCAGTACTTC
d_gene: .; j_gene: TRBJ2-3; v_gene: TRBV9; abundance: .; CDR3aa: CASSLAGGVAYTQYF; CDR3nt: TGTGCCAGCAGCTTAGCTGGAGGAGTAGCTTATACGCAGTATTTT
d_gene: .; j_gene: TRBJ1-5; v_gene: TRBV19; abundance: .; CDR3aa: CASSFREGQPQHF; CDR3nt: TGTGCCAGTAGTTTCCGGGAAGGTCAGCCCCAGCATTTT
d_gene: .; j_gene: TRBJ1-2; v_gene: TRBV27; abundance: few; CDR3aa: CASRSGSSKGYGYTF; CDR3nt: TGTGCCAGCAGAAGCGGCAGCTCGAAGGGCTATGGCTACACCTTC
d_gene: TRBD2; j_gene: TRBJ2-7; v_gene: TRBV12-3/TRBV12-4; abundance: many; CDR3aa: CASRRTSFYEQYF; CDR3nt: TGTGCCAGCAGAAGGACTAGCTTCTACGAGCAGTACTTC
d_gene: .; j_gene: TRBJ1-1; v_gene: TRBV10-3; abundance: .; CDR3aa: CAISEGQMTEAFF; CDR3nt: TGTGCCATCAGTGAGGGGCAAATGACTGAAGCTTTCTTT
d_gene: TRBD2; j_gene: TRBJ2-3; v_gene: TRBV7-2; abundance: .; CDR3aa: CASSPTTSGRAEKDTQYF; CDR3nt: TGTGCCAGCAGCCCTACGACTAGCGGGAGGGCCGAAAAAGATACGCAGTATTTT
d_gene: TRBD2; j_gene: TRBJ2-5; v_gene: TRBV3-1; abundance: few; CDR3aa: CASSPRLAGDSGALETQYF; CDR3nt: TGTGCCAGCAGCCCTAGACTAGCGGGAGACTCAGGCGCATTGGAGACCCAGTACTTC
d_gene: TRBD2; j_gene: TRBJ2-3; v_gene: TRBV19; abundance: .; CDR3aa: CASSIPLRTSGLTQYF; CDR3nt: TGTGCCAGTAGTATCCCTCTTCGGACTAGCGGACTGACGCAGTATTTT
d_gene: .; j_gene: TRBJ2-3; v_gene: TRBV2; abundance: many; CDR3aa: CASTTRETDTQYF; CDR3nt: TGTGCCAGCACCACCAGGGAGACAGATACGCAGTATTTT
d_gene: .; j_gene: TRBJ2-1; v_gene: TRBV30; abundance: many; CDR3aa: CAWSVNEQFF; CDR3nt: TGTGCCTGGAGTGTGAATGAGCAGTTCTTC
d_gene: TRBD1; j_gene: TRBJ2-5; v_gene: TRBV12-3/TRBV12-4; abundance: .; CDR3aa: CASRPAGGQETQYF; CDR3nt: TGTGCCAGCAGACCAGCAGGGGGCCAAGAGACCCAGTACTTC